Listed below are T cell receptor beta chains from one sample, sequenced in a study of blood T cell repertoires in COVID-19. The protocol was immunoSEQ multiplex PCR, while the TCRdb copy is restricted to in-frame clones and leaves out a portion. Here the sample spans some 500,000 clones, roughly nine tenths being singletons. The sequenced sample was peripheral blood. The receptor set was obtained from a woman between 45 and 65 years old with COVID-19, enrolled during active disease. Each CDR3 is given with its conserved first and last residue. The D gene is left open where the match is weak. Size values are once, few and many counts, or a class for expanded clones, and some rows have none.

clone_size,d_call,j_call,v_call,cdr3_aa,cdr3_nt
.,TRBD2,TRBJ2-3,TRBV6-5,CASSLAGSDTQYF,TGTGCCAGCAGTCTAGCGGGGTCAGATACGCAGTATTTT
once,TRBD1,TRBJ1-6,TRBV2,CASSETGGNSPLHF,TGTGCCAGCAGTGAGACAGGGGGAAATTCACCCCTCCACTTT
.,TRBD2,TRBJ2-2,TRBV28,CASSFVKGGGNTGELFF,TGTGCCAGCAGTTTCGTAAAGGGCGGGGGAAACACCGGGGAGCTGTTTTTT
few,TRBD2,TRBJ2-2,TRBV5-1,CASSLLGLAGRTGELFF,TGCGCCAGCAGCTTGCTCGGACTAGCGGGGAGGACCGGGGAGCTGTTTTTT
.,.,TRBJ1-2,TRBV6-1,CASSEDSPYGYTF,TGTGCCAGCAGTGAAGACAGCCCCTATGGCTACACCTTC
.,TRBD2,TRBJ2-3,TRBV2,CASSELAGRQYF,TGTGCCAGCAGTGAACTAGCGGGGAGGCAGTATTTT
.,.,TRBJ2-7,TRBV5-5,CASSLVSEGEQYF,TGTGCCAGCAGCTTGGTCTCAGAGGGCGAGCAGTACTTC
once,TRBD2,TRBJ2-1,TRBV7-9,CASSSPERGYLEQFF,TGTGCCAGCAGCTCGCCGGAGCGGGGATACCTTGAGCAGTTCTTC
.,TRBD1,TRBJ1-1,TRBV27,CASSPRQGRVAFF,TGTGCCAGCAGTCCCCGACAGGGAAGAGTAGCTTTCTTT
.,.,TRBJ1-2,TRBV12-3/TRBV12-4,CAISGDGYTF,TGTGCCATCTCAGGGGATGGCTACACCTTC
.,.,TRBJ1-4,TRBV6-5,CASRQEANEKLFF,TGTGCCAGCAGACAAGAAGCTAATGAAAAACTGTTTTTT
.,TRBD2,TRBJ2-3,TRBV7-6,CASSLAAAGGTDTQYF,TGTGCCAGCAGCTTAGCTGCAGCGGGGGGCACAGATACGCAGTATTTT
.,TRBD1,TRBJ2-3,TRBV6-6,CASTHDRGDTQYF,TGTGCCAGCACCCATGACAGGGGCGATACGCAGTATTTT
.,TRBD1,TRBJ2-2,TRBV3-1/TRBV3-2,CASSLWTGEAGELFF,TGTGCCAGCAGCTTATGGACAGGGGAGGCCGGGGAGCTGTTTTTT